A selection of T cell receptor beta chains follows, all from one sample in a study of control samples from healthy donors and cancer patients. The repertoire was sequenced with immunoSEQ multiplex PCR; TCRdb's copy has only in-frame clones and lacks some. This table holds about 76,000 clones, about nine tenths found once. Sequencing was carried out using PBMCs. The receptors here all came from a woman in her fifties or sixties with colorectal cancer. Both conserved end residues are trimmed from each CDR3. The D gene is left open where the match is weak.

CDR3aa: ASREGASTDTQY; v_gene: TRBV5-1; d_gene: NA
CDR3aa: ASSITGQGPPPLH; v_gene: TRBV2; d_gene: TRBD1
CDR3aa: ASSYSGEVGEAF; v_gene: TRBV6-2/TRBV6-3; d_gene: NA
CDR3aa: ASSLGARGGASSYNSPLH; v_gene: TRBV13; d_gene: NA
CDR3aa: ASSPYDRVYIQY; v_gene: TRBV27; d_gene: TRBD1
CDR3aa: ASSGSPDSGANVLT; v_gene: TRBV27; d_gene: NA
CDR3aa: ASSRNNEQF; v_gene: TRBV2; d_gene: NA
CDR3aa: ASSLVRAGYTGELF; v_gene: TRBV5-6; d_gene: NA
CDR3aa: ASSPAGLYGYT; v_gene: TRBV27; d_gene: NA
CDR3aa: ASSYGFVQELF; v_gene: TRBV6-2/TRBV6-3; d_gene: NA
CDR3aa: ASSGVLIGTDTQY; v_gene: TRBV19; d_gene: NA
CDR3aa: ASSLTANTEAF; v_gene: TRBV5-1; d_gene: NA
CDR3aa: AWSDQRHLNTQY; v_gene: TRBV30; d_gene: NA
CDR3aa: ASSSHSNQPQH; v_gene: TRBV6-2/TRBV6-3; d_gene: NA
CDR3aa: SVRQGYEQF; v_gene: TRBV29-1; d_gene: TRBD1
CDR3aa: ASSPWTGGDNTEAF; v_gene: TRBV5-6; d_gene: TRBD1
CDR3aa: ASGFPRTGGSEETQY; v_gene: TRBV12-5; d_gene: TRBD1
CDR3aa: ASSLSGGATNEQF; v_gene: TRBV7-9; d_gene: TRBD2
CDR3aa: ATRELLTGELF; v_gene: TRBV10-1; d_gene: NA
CDR3aa: ASSEGGGDQPQH; v_gene: TRBV19; d_gene: NA
CDR3aa: ASSEGRDVKNTEAF; v_gene: TRBV10-1; d_gene: NA
CDR3aa: ATAGTGVLSGNTIY; v_gene: TRBV10-3; d_gene: TRBD1
CDR3aa: ASSSRQRDEAF; v_gene: TRBV6-5; d_gene: NA
CDR3aa: ASSLSSTGGRTDTQY; v_gene: TRBV5-6; d_gene: TRBD2
CDR3aa: ASSWGPGELF; v_gene: TRBV12-3/TRBV12-4; d_gene: NA
CDR3aa: ASSSQSGYGYT; v_gene: TRBV12-3/TRBV12-4; d_gene: NA
CDR3aa: ASSTRQGGLNTEAF; v_gene: TRBV14; d_gene: TRBD1